The source of this T cell receptor beta chain is a study of regulatory T cells in long-lasting Graves disease. The V segment lost 2 bases and the J segment 6 bases; nucleotides outside the gene matches: 6. The CDR3 extends over 14 amino acids. From germline, CDR1 is SGHKS and CDR2 YYEKEE (reference sequence). This clonotype occurred many times. Researchers made TCR beta libraries by using iRepertoire HTBI primers and running Arm-PCR on CDR3 regions. TCRdb reprocessed the multiplex PCR reads with MiXCR, giving one entry per CDR3 protein. The sample contains over 300,000 distinct CDR3 sequences, about 16% of which appear only once. Time point described: newly diagnosed GD, antithyroid drugs for less than 3 months. With RNA extracted from PBMCs as input, the TCR library was made.

The chain couples TRBV5-5 to TRBJ2-3, with 7 bases aligning to TRBD1. Sample: peripheral blood mononuclear cells (PBMCs), taken at new diagnosis, from a patient treated with antithyroid drugs. This clonotype originated in a female donor with Graves disease. CDR3 in amino acids: CASSFQGGGDTQYF. The DNA for the CDR3 is TGTGCCAGCAGCTTTCAAGGGGGCGGTGATACGCAGTATTTT.